This TCR beta chain was sequenced for a study of cytomegalovirus exposure and HLA in healthy donors. The study's findings and limits: Some TCR beta chains (around 180 of them) were listed as cytomegalovirus-associated.

The V end was cut by 1 base, the J end by 2 bases, with 6 bases between. This CDR3 spans 13 amino acids. From germline, CDR1 is MDHEN and CDR2 SYDVKM. Vbeta (60) and Jbeta (13) primers were used in the PCR. Using immunoSEQ multiplex PCR, the repertoire was profiled, and TCRdb retains in-frame clones only, with some absent. In total, the table holds some 140,000 clones. On this clone: The antigen is unknown.

The material sequenced was PBMCs. This chain uses TRBV28 with TRBJ2-7, with D perhaps TRBD1 (5 bases). The TCR originated in a woman aged 60-75 years in good health and CMV-seronegative. CDR3 region: CASSLLGPYEQYF. The CDR3 bases are TGTGCCAGCAGTTTATTGGGGCCCTACGAGCAGTACTTC.